This entry lists 10 T cell receptor beta chains sequenced from one sample in a study of vaccination and CD4 T cells after COVID-19. Antigen specificity for these receptors is unknown. The Oncomine TCR Beta short-read assay was applied to DNA of cultured CD4+ T cells. TCRdb re-called the PCR reads through MiXCR, storing one row per CDR3 protein. This table holds some 6,800 distinct CDR3 sequences, just under 75% found once. Treatment specified: roughly nine-day PBMC culture with coronavirus spike peptide pools or control peptides (ViraFEST assay). Sequences were obtained from CD4+ T cells from blood, cultured in vitro. All receptors come from a human donor who had recovered from COVID-19.

The chain combines TRBV7-8 with TRBJ1-5; TRBD1 agrees at 7 bases. Germline V gene lookup returns CDR1 SGHVS and CDR2 FQNEAQ. CDR3 length equals 15 residues. V dropped 0 bases and J dropped 6; count of bases not matched to a gene: 5. Here the CDR3 DNA reads TGTGCCAGCAGCTTAGCGATGAACAGGGGTCAGCCCCAGCATTTT. The encoded protein is CASSLAMNRGQPQHF.

The chain couples TRBV9 to TRBJ2-7, with 9 bases that match TRBD1. Germline values: CDR1 SGDLS, CDR2 YYNGEE. This CDR3 is built from 15 residues. The V segment lost 4 bases and the J segment 2 bases; nucleotides outside the gene matches: 7. CDR3 nucleotides: TGTGCCAGCAGCCCCCGACAGGGGGAGGCCTACGAGCAGTACTTC. Translated: CASSPRQGEAYEQYF.

This clonotype was seen a handful of times. V usage is TRBV20-1 and J usage is TRBJ1-2, with 9 bases lining up with TRBD1. The CDR3 is 17 residues long. Germline assignment: CDR1 DFQATT and CDR2 SNEGSKA (reference sequence). After removal of 0 bases from V and 4 bases from J, the junction contained 12 bases not matched to a gene. The DNA of the CDR3 is TGCAGTGCTAGAGATCTTTGGCGGGACAGGGCCCCCTATGGCTACACCTTC. Translated, it gives CSARDLWRDRAPYGYTF.

This clonotype occurred a few times. The chain combines TRBV9 with TRBJ2-7; 7 bases map to TRBD1. Germline CDR1 and CDR2: SGDLS and YYNGEE. CDR3 length: 15 amino acids. Germline trimming cut 2 bases from V and 2 bases from J; bases unmatched to any gene: 7. The CDR3 reads CASSVNRGDTYEQYF. The CDR3, as DNA: TGTGCCAGCAGCGTGAACAGGGGAGACACCTACGAGCAGTACTTC.

Written as DNA, the CDR3 is TGTGCCAGTATCGGGCGAGGGAGGGAAGCTTTCTTT. Protein product: CASIGRGREAFF. J is TRBJ1-1 and V is TRBV19, with unresolved D. V lost 7 bases and J 8 bases, leaving 14 bases between the germline ends. Germline V lookup: CDR1 LNHDA, CDR2 SQIVND (reference sequence). CDR3 length equals 12 residues.

The V call is TRBV20-1, the J call TRBJ2-7, with TRBD2 matching over 7 bases. The J segment lost 4 bases and the V segment lost 3 bases, leaving 9 bases of the junction unmatched. The CDR3 extends over 14 amino acids. Germline values: CDR1 DFQATT, CDR2 SNEGSKA (reference sequence). Written as DNA, the CDR3 is TGCAGTGCTAGGAAAGGCGGGAGTGGTTACGAGCAGTACTTC. Translated, it gives CSARKGGSGYEQYF.

The J gene is TRBJ1-6, the V gene TRBV6-1; D call uncertain. Germline lookup yields CDR1 MNHNS and CDR2 SASEGT. The V and J ends lost 6 bases and 4 bases respectively, with 10 bases between them. This CDR3 is 14 amino acids long. The CDR3 nucleotides are TGTGCCAGCAGCCCAAAGGGATATAATTCACCCCTCCACTTT. This sequence encodes CASSPKGYNSPLHF.

V gene TRBV7-2 combines with J gene TRBJ1-1; no clear D gene. This CDR3 is built from 15 residues. Trimming removed 1 base at V and 0 bases at J, with 9 bases between. Germline assignment: CDR1 SGHTA and CDR2 FQGNSA. The CDR3 spells CASSLEAGLNTEAFF. The CDR3 bases are TGTGCCAGCAGCTTAGAGGCAGGCCTGAACACTGAAGCTTTCTTT.

The rearrangement uses TRBV2 and TRBJ1-2; D unresolved. CDR3 length: 13 amino acids. CDR1 is SNHLY and CDR2 is FYNNEI in the germline V gene. Between the trimmed V and J ends, which lost 6 bases and 5 bases, there was a span of 13 bases. The CDR3 coding sequence is TGTGCCAGCAGAGAGTCGAGCCTTTATGGCTACACCTTC. It specifies CASRESSLYGYTF. The whole variable domain, remainder taken from reference TRBV2 and TRBJ1-2, is EPEVTQTPSHQVTQMGQEVILRCVPISNHLYFYWYRQILGQKVEFLVSFYNNEISEKSEIFDDQFSVERPDGSNFTLKIRSTKLEDSAMYFCASRESSLYGYTFGSGTRLTVV.

V usage is TRBV7-9 and J usage is TRBJ2-7; 10 bases align to TRBD2. Germline V gives CDR1 SEHNR, CDR2 FQNEAQ (reference sequence). Trimming at V came to 5 bases and at J to 4 bases, leaving 5 bases not matched to a gene. The CDR3 extends over 14 amino acids. The DNA for the CDR3 is TGTGCCAGCAGCCGTGCTAGCGGGGGATACGAGCAGTACTTC. It translates to CASSRASGGYEQYF.